These 10 T cell receptor beta chains came from one sample sequenced in a study of beta chain features in type 1 diabetes. Points from the study as a whole: In all four CD4+ subsets, TCRB CDR3 length was significantly, moderately reduced in type 1 diabetes.

The isolated RNA, all of it, was reverse transcribed, so expressed TCRB transcripts were what got sequenced. Assay used: immunoSEQ multiplex PCR; TCRdb lists only in-frame clones, some missing. The sample consists of 230,000 or so clones, more than 15% of them appearing once. For these TCRs, the target antigens are not known. Sequencing was performed on naive CD4+ T cells from blood. The origin of the receptors is a man younger than 45 with type 1 diabetes.

This clone was seen a single time. The chain links TRBV7-9 to TRBJ2-6, with 7 bases fitting TRBD2. The CDR3 loop spans 15 amino acids. Per the germline V gene, CDR1 is SEHNR and CDR2 is FQNEAQ (reference sequence). The V gene end was trimmed by 4 bases and the J gene end by 1 base; junction bases not matched to a gene: 1. CDR3 coding DNA: TGTGCCAGCAGCTCGCGGGAGTCTGGGGCCAACGTCCTGACTTTC. This sequence encodes CASSSRESGANVLTF.

The genes are TRBV30 and TRBJ2-1, with no clear D. The CDR3 consists of 11 residues. CDR1 and CDR2 from the germline V gene are GTSNPN and SVGIG (reference sequence). Trimming left V 4 bases short and J 8 bases short, with 9 bases between. The CDR3 region has the DNA TGTGCCTGGACTCTCCGACATGAGCAGTTCTTC. Encoded protein: CAWTLRHEQFF. Full variable domain (rest looked up from reference TRBV30 and TRBJ2-1): SQTIHQWPATLVQPVGSPLSLECTVEGTSNPNLYWYRQAAGRGLQLLFYSVGIGQISSEVPQNLSASRPQDRQFILSSKKLLLSDSGFYLCAWTLRHEQFFGPGTRLTVL.

This chain connects TRBV7-3 to TRBJ1-2; D gene uncertain. This CDR3 has 13 residues. V dropped 4 bases and J dropped 5 bases, with 11 bases sitting between them. Germline CDR1 is SGHTA and CDR2 is FQGTGA. CDR3 in amino acids: CASSSYGEYGYTF. CDR3 sequence (DNA): TGTGCCAGCAGCTCGTACGGGGAATATGGCTACACCTTC. The full variable domain, with the rest looked up from reference TRBV7-3 and TRBJ1-2, is GAGVSQTPSNKVTEKGKYVELRCDPISGHTALYWYRQSLGQGPEFLIYFQGTGAADDSGLPNDRFFAVRPEGSVSTLKIQRTERGDSAVYLCASSSYGEYGYTFGSGTRLTVV.

This chain uses TRBV25-1 with TRBJ2-1; D gene unclear. Germline V gene sequence: CDR1 MGHDK, CDR2 SYGVNS. Trimming removed 3 bases at V and 10 bases at J, with 16 bases between. This CDR3 has 14 amino acids. The CDR3 sequence: CASSENQNRKEQFF. The CDR3 nucleotides are TGTGCCAGCAGTGAGAACCAGAATAGGAAGGAGCAGTTCTTC.

The V gene is TRBV15, the J gene TRBJ1-4; a weak D match, TRBD1 (5 bases). The germline CDR1 and CDR2 sequences are LNHNV and YYDKDF (reference sequence). This CDR3 contains 14 residues. V lost 2 bases, J lost 5 bases, and 9 bases lay in between. CDR3 sequence: CATSRQGGNEKLFF. The CDR3 DNA reads as TGTGCCACCAGCAGACAGGGTGGGAATGAAAAACTGTTTTTT.

The chain employs TRBV7-2 and TRBJ1-5, with unresolved D. Germline V gives CDR1 SGHTA, CDR2 FQGNSA. The CDR3 is made up of 14 amino acids. The V end lost 5 bases, the J end lost 1 base, and 9 bases lay between the germline ends. CDR3: CASSPGRSNQPQHF. The CDR3 region has the DNA TGTGCCAGCAGCCCCGGCAGGAGCAATCAGCCCCAGCATTTT.

The chain combines TRBV5-1 with TRBJ2-1; 9 bases line up with TRBD2. The CDR3 extends over 16 amino acids. The V segment lost 0 bases and the J segment 3 bases; nucleotides outside the gene matches: 4. The germline V gene has CDR1 SGHRS and CDR2 YFSETQ. Here the CDR3 DNA reads TGCGCCAGCAGCTTGGGTGGTAGCGGGAGCTACAATGAGCAGTTCTTC. It is translated as CASSLGGSGSYNEQFF.

CDR3 nucleotides: TGTGCCACCCAAGGGACCTCCCAAACGAGCTCCTACAATGAGCAGTTCTTC. It translates to CATQGTSQTSSYNEQFF. V and J are TRBV19 and TRBJ2-1; D might be TRBD1 or TRBD2, each matching 5 bases. V was cut by 10 bases and J by 0 bases, with 22 bases left in between. CDR1 is LNHDA, CDR2 SQIVND, per germline (reference sequence). The CDR3 spans 17 residues.

The V call is TRBV29-1, the J call TRBJ2-5, with D tentatively TRBD2 (5 bases). This CDR3 has 13 residues. Trimming removed 3 bases from V and 5 bases from J, with 13 bases in between. Germline V gene lookup returns CDR1 SQVTM and CDR2 ANQGSEA. The CDR3: CSVEPGGPETQYF. Here the CDR3 DNA reads TGCAGCGTTGAGCCGGGCGGGCCGGAGACCCAGTACTTC. Complete variable domain (other parts from reference TRBV29-1 and TRBJ2-5): SAVISQKPSRDICQRGTSLTIQCQVDSQVTMMFWYRQQPGQSLTLIATANQGSEATYESGFVIDKFPISRPNLTFSTLTVSNMSPEDSSIYLCSVEPGGPETQYFGPGTRLLVL.

This sequence joins TRBV2 and TRBJ2-5, with 8 bases matching TRBD1. The CDR3 contains 13 residues. Germline assignment: CDR1 SNHLY and CDR2 FYNNEI. V shed 7 bases, J shed 3 bases, and the junction held 4 bases outside the gene matches. The CDR3 nucleotides read TGTGCCAGCAATCCGACAGGGGAAGAGACCCAGTACTTC. Protein product: CASNPTGEETQYF.